Below, 5 T cell receptor beta chains from the same sample are listed, as sequenced in a study of T cells in localized non-small cell lung cancer. Repertoires were generated with immunoSEQ multiplex PCR, while TCRdb's copy carries only in-frame clones and drops some. The sample has about 21,000 clones; more than 75% are singletons. The material sequenced was PBMCs, taken before any cancer treatment. These receptors were taken from a woman aged 35-75 years with stage II squamous cell lung carcinoma.

A remark on this clone: The junction differs from germline at one of its ends, possibly a read error. The chain joins TRBV4-1 to TRBJ1-2; 8 bases align to TRBD1. The CDR3 totals 15 residues. CDR1 MGHRA and CDR2 YSYEKL come from the germline V gene. The CDR3, as DNA: TGCGCCAGCGGCCAACAGGGGGGATGGAACTATGGCTACACCTTC. Protein: CASGQQGGWNYGYTF.

The V and J genes are TRBV5-6 and TRBJ1-2; 7 nucleotides agree with TRBD1. Germline assignment: CDR1 SGHDT and CDR2 YYEEEE. The CDR3 is 16 amino acids. V lost 6 bases, J lost 4 bases, and 15 bases stayed unmatched. The CDR3 sequence: CASNSPRDRERYGYTF. CDR3 sequence (DNA): TGTGCCAGCAATTCCCCCCGTGACAGGGAGCGCTATGGCTACACCTTC.

The CDR3 DNA follows: TGCGCCAGCAGCCCGACTAACTCCTACGAGCAGTACTTC. It encodes CASSPTNSYEQYF. The chain links TRBV5-1 to TRBJ2-7, with D perhaps matching TRBD2 (5 bases). Trimming pared 4 bases from V and 0 bases from J, leaving 8 bases between. The CDR3 runs to 13 residues. Germline V gene lookup returns CDR1 SGHRS and CDR2 YFSETQ.

The chain employs TRBV9 and TRBJ1-4, with 8 positions matching TRBD1. Germline V gene lookup returns CDR1 SGDLS and CDR2 YYNGEE. After removal of 4 bases from V and 7 bases from J, the junction contained 6 bases not matched to a gene. The length of the CDR3 is 14 residues. The CDR3 sequence: CASSRQGWSEKLFF. CDR3 bases: TGTGCCAGCAGCAGACAGGGGTGGAGTGAAAAACTGTTTTTT.

The chain joins TRBV19 to TRBJ2-2; possible D gene TRBD2, 5 bases. Germline CDR1 and CDR2: LNHDA and SQIVND (reference sequence). There are 16 residues in the CDR3. V lost 6 bases and J 5 bases, leaving 19 bases between the germline ends. CDR3 in amino acids: CASRPGLYLGTGELFF. CDR3 DNA: TGTGCCAGTAGACCAGGACTCTACCTGGGTACCGGGGAGCTGTTTTTT.